This T cell receptor (beta chain) came from a study of shared clonotypes between healthy human individuals. Whole-study findings and limits: Among several donors, about 5% of naive CD4 clonotypes were found in common. Sampling involved blood alone; tissue repertoires likely differ.

A deep-level run was used for the assay. It was across several immunoSEQ plates that each subset's genomic DNA was evenly split. Here immunoSEQ multiplex PCR was the method, and the copy in TCRdb shows in-frame clones only, minus some. Among about 990,000 clones listed, about 80% were seen once. This CDR3 comprises 15 residues. Germline V gene data show CDR1 as MDHEN and CDR2 as SYDVKM. V lost 5 bases to trimming and J lost 2 bases, with 10 bases between them. A remark on this clone: Its cognate antigen is unknown.

V gene TRBV28 combines with J gene TRBJ2-6; either TRBD1 or TRBD2 may supply D (5 bases each). The sequence derives from a man aged 18 to 35 in good health. Some clones in this sample may be carry-over from other donors' samples. Sequenced input: memory CD4+ T cells from PBMCs. Subset denoted: CD45RA-negative fraction. This chain's CDR3 is CASSPWGTGANVLTF. CDR3 coding DNA: TGTGCCAGCAGTCCCTGGGGGACTGGGGCCAACGTCCTGACTTTC.